This T cell receptor beta chain originates from a study of T cell repertoires in cytomegalovirus infection. Study as a whole: Both a matching HLA type and CMV infection were indicated by public TCR beta signatures. General study points: The study found HLA-C-restricted CMV-specific TCR beta clonotypes dominating the ex vivo response.

A few counts support this clonotype. Antigen unknown. CDR1 and CDR2 from the germline V gene are MNHEY and SMNVEV (reference sequence). Trimming removed 9 bases at V and 2 bases at J, with 8 bases between. The CDR3 consists of 12 residues. MiXCR, applied by TCRdb to the reads, yields one record per CDR3 protein. The sample holds fewer than 900,000 distinct CDR3 sequences, 25% to 30% seen once. The sequence derives from a human donor in good health (CMV status not recorded). Some clones in this sample may be carry-over from other donors' samples. Sequences were derived from cultured CD8+ T cells from PBMCs, sampled from culture after CMV antigen stimulation. V gene TRBV27 combines with J gene TRBJ1-5; D is unresolved. The CDR3: CASKGGNQPQHF. CDR3 sequence (DNA): TGTGCCAGTAAGGGAGGCAATCAGCCCCAGCATTTT.